The 22 T cell receptor beta chains below come from one sample, sequenced in a study of shared clonotypes between healthy human individuals. Profiled with immunoSEQ multiplex PCR; TCRdb holds only in-frame clones, not every one. The profile covers roughly 2,000,000 clones, with 93% appearing a single time and around 1.7% taken by the ten largest. Positively selected for CCR7, the CD45RO-negative cells used as naive CD8 cells excluded terminally differentiated effector memory CD45RA+ cells. Sequencing was performed on naive CD8+ T cells from PBMCs. The source is a man aged 18 to 30 in good health. Some clones in this sample may be carry-over from other donors' samples.

The V gene is TRBV15, the J gene TRBJ1-1; 9 nucleotides line up with TRBD1. The germline gives CDR1 LNHNV, CDR2 YYDKDF (reference sequence). CDR3 length: 14 amino acids. The V segment lost 5 bases and the J segment 1 base; nucleotides outside the gene matches: 2. CDR3 bases: TGTGCCACCAGCGAGGACAGGGGGAACACTGAAGCTTTCTTT. This codes for CATSEDRGNTEAFF.

The chain uses TRBV9 and TRBJ2-1; TRBD2 aligns across 9 bases. The CDR3 extends over 14 amino acids. Trimming cost V 2 bases and J 8 bases; bases outside gene matches: 5. CDR1 is SGDLS and CDR2 is YYNGEE in the germline V gene. The CDR3 region has the DNA TGTGCCAGCAGCGTCGGTAGCGGGAGTTATGAGCAGTTCTTC. This codes for CASSVGSGSYEQFF.

The V call is TRBV5-4, the J call TRBJ1-2; 10 positions agree with TRBD1. Germline loops: CDR1 SGHNT, CDR2 YYREEE (reference sequence). The CDR3 length is 13 residues. Trimming took 3 bases from V and 8 from J; bases not matched to a gene: 4. CDR3 coding DNA: TGTGCCAGCAGCTGGGACAGGGGTTGGGGCTACACCTTC. It is translated as CASSWDRGWGYTF.

This clone showed up just once. The chain uses TRBV19 and TRBJ2-3, with D perhaps given as TRBD1 or TRBD2 (5 bases each). V was pared by 8 bases and J by 0 bases, with 12 bases between. Germline V gene lookup returns CDR1 LNHDA and CDR2 SQIVND (reference sequence). This CDR3 has 14 amino acids. CDR3 coding DNA: TGTGCCAGTTGGGACCGAGCTAGCACAGATACGCAGTATTTT. The encoded protein is CASWDRASTDTQYF.

This chain joins TRBV13 and TRBJ1-2; weak D call: TRBD1 (5 bases). V dropped 8 bases and J dropped 4 bases, with 29 bases sitting between them. The CDR3 is 18 residues long. Looked up from germline, CDR1 is PRHDT and CDR2 is FYEKMQ (reference sequence). The CDR3 DNA reads as TGTGCCAGCTCACCTTCTAATAGACAGCCAGAGATGGGCTATGGCTACACCTTC. Protein: CASSPSNRQPEMGYGYTF.

This clone was seen once. The rearrangement links TRBV7-8 to TRBJ2-7; D gene unclear. Per germline, CDR1 SGHVS and CDR2 FQNEAQ. This CDR3 contains 11 residues. V was clipped by 6 bases and J by 1 base, with 4 bases between them. The CDR3: CASRGSYEQYF. The CDR3, as DNA: TGTGCCAGCAGGGGGTCCTACGAGCAGTACTTC.

CDR3 coding DNA: TGTGCCACCGGGAGGGGCAGCTACGAGCAGTACTTC. Encoded protein: CATGRGSYEQYF. The gene calls are TRBV28 and TRBJ2-7, with 8 nucleotides matching TRBD2. Germline V CDR1 and CDR2: MDHEN, SYDVKM. Unmatched junction bases numbered 5, after V lost 10 bases and J lost 3 bases. The CDR3 contains 12 residues.

The chain carries TRBV10-3 and TRBJ1-3, with D unresolved. This CDR3 spans 14 amino acids. Germline values: CDR1 ENHRY, CDR2 SYGVKD. Trimming took off 4 bases at V and 4 bases at J, with 11 bases between the two ends. The CDR3 protein is CAISGERYGNTIYF. DNA for the CDR3: TGTGCCATCAGTGGTGAACGGTACGGAAACACCATATATTTT.

This rearrangement joins TRBV9 to TRBJ2-7; 11 nucleotides match TRBD2. Germline loops: CDR1 SGDLS, CDR2 YYNGEE. The length of the CDR3 is 17 residues. J lost 1 base, V lost 4 bases, and 10 bases had no gene match. In nucleotides, the CDR3 is TGTGCCAGCAGCCCGGGCGGGGGACTAGCGGCATCCTACGAGCAGTACTTC. Translated, it gives CASSPGGGLAASYEQYF.

This rearrangement joins TRBV13 to TRBJ2-5, with D tentatively TRBD1 or TRBD2 (5 bases each). This CDR3 comprises 15 residues. V shed 5 bases and J shed 4 bases, with 17 bases lying between them. CDR1 PRHDT and CDR2 FYEKMQ come from the germline V gene (reference sequence). The CDR3: CASSQTSGTTETQYF. The CDR3 bases are TGTGCCAGCAGCCAAACCTCCGGGACGACAGAGACCCAGTACTTC.

The CDR3 protein is CASRGWDGYSTSTDTQYF. The CDR3 DNA sequence: TGTGCCAGCAGGGGGTGGGACGGCTATTCCACTAGCACAGATACGCAGTATTTT. The V call is TRBV7-9, the J call TRBJ2-3; D assignment may be TRBD1 or TRBD2 (5 bases each). The germline V gene has CDR1 SEHNR and CDR2 FQNEAQ (reference sequence). The V gene lost 6 bases and the J gene lost 0 bases, with 22 bases spanning the gap. The CDR3 runs 18 residues.

The chain carries TRBV7-2 and TRBJ2-1, with a possible D match to TRBD2 (5 bases). The CDR3 is made up of 13 amino acids. Germline values: CDR1 SGHTA, CDR2 FQGNSA. V shed 5 bases and J shed 4 bases, with 9 bases lying between them. The CDR3 sequence is CASSAREYNEQFF. The CDR3 DNA reads as TGTGCCAGCAGCGCCCGGGAATACAATGAGCAGTTCTTC.

This chain links TRBV11-1 with TRBJ2-1; 9 positions match TRBD2. Losses at the gene ends were 5 bases for V and 4 bases for J; bases not matched to a gene: 6. The CDR3 is made up of 15 amino acids. The germline CDR1 and CDR2 sequences are SGHAT and FQDESV (reference sequence). Here the CDR3 reads CASSISGSVYNEQFF. In nucleotides, the CDR3 is TGTGCCAGCAGCATTAGCGGGAGCGTTTACAATGAGCAGTTCTTC.

This clone was seen once. The chain recombines TRBV11-2 with TRBJ1-1; no clear D. CDR1 and CDR2 (germline): SGHAT, FQNNGV. V shed 0 bases and J shed 1 base, with 9 bases lying between them. The CDR3 extends over 15 amino acids. The CDR3 nucleotides are TGTGCCAGCAGCTTAGAGGGAGGGCCGAACACTGAAGCTTTCTTT. It codes for CASSLEGGPNTEAFF.

The chain is built from TRBV7-9 and TRBJ2-3; D is uncertain. The CDR3 is made up of 15 amino acids. V was cut by 2 bases and J by 5 bases, with 14 bases left in between. The germline V gene encodes CDR1 SEHNR and CDR2 FQNEAQ (reference sequence). This chain's CDR3 is CASSLKGSELDTQYF. In DNA, the CDR3 is TGTGCCAGCAGCTTAAAGGGCAGCGAGTTAGATACGCAGTATTTT.

The chain joins TRBV4-1 to TRBJ2-1; D not certain. The CDR3 spans 12 residues. The germline V gene encodes CDR1 MGHRA and CDR2 YSYEKL. Deletions cut 4 bases from V and 7 bases from J, with 8 bases between. CDR3 sequence: CASSPSLNEQFF. CDR3 sequence (DNA): TGCGCCAGCAGCCCTTCCCTGAATGAGCAGTTCTTC.

V gene TRBV6-5 combines with J gene TRBJ1-3; no definite D call. Trimming left V 0 bases short and J 0 bases short, with 9 bases between. CDR3 length: 16 residues. The V gene's germline CDR1 is MNHEY and CDR2 SVGAGI. CDR3 sequence: CASSYSHSNSGNTIYF. CDR3 sequence (DNA): TGTGCCAGCAGTTACTCCCACTCGAACTCTGGAAACACCATATATTTT.

V usage is TRBV2 and J usage is TRBJ2-3; D not resolved. This CDR3 is built from 14 residues. CDR1 SNHLY and CDR2 FYNNEI come from the germline V gene. The germline V and J ends were trimmed by 6 bases and 0 bases, with 10 bases remaining between them. DNA of the CDR3: TGTGCCAGCAGGGAGACTGATAGCACAGATACGCAGTATTTT. Protein sequence: CASRETDSTDTQYF.

The chain joins TRBV19 to TRBJ2-1; no clear D gene. The CDR3 runs 13 residues. Per the germline V gene, CDR1 is LNHDA and CDR2 is SQIVND (reference sequence). The V and J ends lost 5 bases and 9 bases respectively, with 14 bases between them. The CDR3 DNA reads as TGTGCCAGTAGTTGGAGCCCCCCGCGTGAGCAGTTCTTC. Translated, it gives CASSWSPPREQFF.

The chain couples TRBV29-1 to TRBJ2-1; the D is unclear. The CDR3 extends over 11 amino acids. Trimming stripped 2 bases from V and 7 bases from J, with 6 bases between. CDR1 SQVTM and CDR2 ANQGSEA come from the germline V gene. Here the CDR3 DNA reads TGCAGCGTTGAACGTGGAAATGAGCAGTTCTTC. It is translated as CSVERGNEQFF.

This sequence joins TRBV9 and TRBJ2-1; TRBD2 matches 7 bases. Germline CDR1 reads SGDLS; CDR2 reads YYNGEE. V was pared by 0 bases and J by 5 bases, with 5 bases of the junction left unmatched. This CDR3 spans 15 amino acids. The CDR3 loop is CASSVVAGVDNEQFF. CDR3 nucleotide sequence: TGTGCCAGCAGCGTAGTTGCGGGAGTCGACAATGAGCAGTTCTTC.

This chain connects TRBV9 to TRBJ2-3, with D possibly TRBD1 on 5 matching bases. CDR3 size: 16 residues. Trimming took 0 bases from V and 2 from J, leaving 13 bases between them. Germline CDR1 SGDLS, CDR2 YYNGEE. The DNA of the CDR3 is TGTGCCAGCAGCGTAGGGAGACAGAAAAACACAGATACGCAGTATTTT. Protein product: CASSVGRQKNTDTQYF.